Given below is one T cell receptor beta chain in context. The data were obtained in a study of control samples from healthy donors and cancer patients. Sequencing was performed with immunoSEQ multiplex PCR; in TCRdb, only in-frame clones are kept and a portion is missing. Of some 150,000 clones listed, about 93% are singletons. V dropped 6 bases and J dropped 4; count of bases not matched to a gene: 3. CDR3 size: 14 residues. Germline V gene sequence: CDR1 SNHLY, CDR2 FYNNEI. This receptor was taken from a man aged 50 to 60 in good health. This chain links TRBV2 with TRBJ2-1; the match to TRBD2 covers 10 bases. Sequencing input: blood. Here the CDR3 DNA reads TGTGCCAGCAGCTCTAGCGGGAGTTACAATGAGCAGTTCTTC. This gives the protein CASSSSGSYNEQFF.